This T cell receptor beta chain was documented in a study of blood T cell repertoires in COVID-19. Study in general: Acute and convalescent COVID-19 specimens originated in the United States, Italy and Spain. PBMCs, B-cell-depleted T cells, or T cells provided the cDNA or gDNA that made up the material.

V trimming: 0 bases; J trimming: 2 bases; junction bases outside the gene matches: 3. The CDR3 has 15 amino acids. CDR1 and CDR2 (germline): SGDLS, YYNGEE. Authors' methods: Nucleated cell counts were estimated from reference gene primer amplification. Clones were sequenced by immunoSEQ multiplex PCR, and TCRdb holds only the in-frame ones, with some missing. The V and J calls and clone size come from that table; D and trimming were worked out from the DNA. This sample has 140,000 to 150,000 clones, with roughly 82% found just once. The chain uses TRBV9 and TRBJ2-5, with 8 bases aligning to TRBD2. The sequenced sample was peripheral blood. The TCR originated in a man in his sixties with active or convalescent COVID-19. In DNA, the CDR3 is TGTGCCAGCAGCGTAGTAGCGGGATTGCAAGAGACCCAGTACTTC. This translates into CASSVVAGLQETQYF.